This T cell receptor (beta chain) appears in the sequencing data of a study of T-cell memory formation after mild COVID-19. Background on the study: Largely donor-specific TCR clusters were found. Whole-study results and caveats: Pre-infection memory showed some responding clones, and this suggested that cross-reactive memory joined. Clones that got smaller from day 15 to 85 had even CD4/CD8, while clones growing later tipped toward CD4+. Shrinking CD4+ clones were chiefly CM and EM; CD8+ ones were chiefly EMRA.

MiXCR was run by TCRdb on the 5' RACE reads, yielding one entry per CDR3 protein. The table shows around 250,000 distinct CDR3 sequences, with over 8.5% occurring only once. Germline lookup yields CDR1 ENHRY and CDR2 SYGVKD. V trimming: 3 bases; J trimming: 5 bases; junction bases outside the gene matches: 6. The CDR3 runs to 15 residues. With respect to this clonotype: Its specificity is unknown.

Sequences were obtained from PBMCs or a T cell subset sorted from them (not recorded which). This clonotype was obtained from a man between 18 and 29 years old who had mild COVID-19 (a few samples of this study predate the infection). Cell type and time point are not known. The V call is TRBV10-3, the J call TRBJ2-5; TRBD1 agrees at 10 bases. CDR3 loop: CAISEGTGAVETQYF. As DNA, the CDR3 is TGTGCCATCAGTGAAGGGACAGGGGCGGTGGAGACCCAGTACTTC.